This passage covers 29 T cell receptor beta chains from one sample sequenced in a study of shared clonotypes between healthy human individuals. Profiling relied on immunoSEQ multiplex PCR, and the TCRdb table lists in-frame clones only, not all of them. Of some 2.3 million clones listed, over 85% are singletons. Source material: naive CD4+ T cells from PBMCs. As to subset: CD45RA+ positively selected. These receptors all stem from a man aged 18 to 29 in good health. Some clones in this sample may be carry-over from other donors' samples.

The chain carries TRBV6-5 and TRBJ2-1; D is perhaps TRBD1 (6 bases). Germline V gene data show CDR1 as MNHEY and CDR2 as SVGAGI. Trimming removed 0 bases at V and 6 bases at J, with 9 bases between. This CDR3 contains 14 residues. As DNA, the CDR3 is TGTGCCAGCAGTTACTCGGGGGCCGTCAATGAGCAGTTCTTC. This sequence encodes CASSYSGAVNEQFF.

V usage is TRBV6-5 and J usage is TRBJ2-1, with D tentatively TRBD2 (5 bases). This CDR3 has 13 residues. Germline V gene sequence: CDR1 MNHEY, CDR2 SVGAGI. The V end was cut by 6 bases, the J end by 9 bases, with 15 bases between. The CDR3 region has the DNA TGTGCCAGCAGCCCCCTAGGACGGGGTGAGCAGTTCTTC. Amino acid sequence: CASSPLGRGEQFF.

The chain joins TRBV30 to TRBJ1-6, with D maybe TRBD1 (5 bases). The germline gives CDR1 GTSNPN, CDR2 SVGIG (reference sequence). The CDR3 totals 14 residues. V shed 6 bases and J shed 8 bases, with 17 bases lying between them. CDR3 protein: CACTRRGIDSPLHF. CDR3 DNA: TGTGCCTGCACCAGGCGGGGGATAGATTCACCCCTCCACTTT.

The gene calls are TRBV18 and TRBJ2-5; 8 bases match TRBD2. CDR1 is KGHSH and CDR2 is LQKENI in the germline V gene. The CDR3 runs 14 residues. J was trimmed by 5 bases and V by 4 bases; bases with no gene match: 6. This chain's CDR3 is CASSRAGAEETQYF. Written as DNA, the CDR3 is TGTGCCAGCTCACGAGCGGGAGCTGAGGAGACCCAGTACTTC.

V usage is TRBV6-1 and J usage is TRBJ1-5; D is perhaps TRBD1 (6 bases). Per the germline V gene, CDR1 is MNHNS and CDR2 is SASEGT. CDR3 length equals 14 residues. Between the trimmed V and J ends, which lost 5 bases and 5 bases, there was a span of 13 bases. CDR3 amino acids: CASSSGTTYQPQHF. CDR3 sequence (DNA): TGTGCCAGCAGTTCCGGGACAACTTATCAGCCCCAGCATTTT.

The chain recombines TRBV11-1 with TRBJ2-2; 8 bases align to TRBD1. Germline values: CDR1 SGHAT, CDR2 FQDESV (reference sequence). V gave up 6 bases and J gave up 8 bases; unmatched junction bases: 5. This CDR3 comprises 13 residues. This chain's CDR3 is CASRHTGGGELFF. The CDR3 bases are TGTGCCAGCAGACACACAGGGGGTGGGGAGCTGTTTTTT.

There are a few counts of this clone. This chain links TRBV6-1 with TRBJ1-5; D unclear. CDR1 is MNHNS, CDR2 SASEGT, per germline. The CDR3 sequence is 16 residues long. Trimming cost V 3 bases and J 2 bases, with 14 bases left between them. The CDR3 loop is CASSDRPRSRNQPQHF. The CDR3, as DNA: TGTGCCAGCAGTGATCGACCTAGGTCTCGCAATCAGCCCCAGCATTTT.

This clone was detected only a few times. The rearrangement links TRBV9 to TRBJ1-5; D ambiguous. Trimming took 3 bases from V and 5 from J, leaving 15 bases between them. In germline, CDR1 is SGDLS, CDR2 YYNGEE. The CDR3 runs 15 residues. The CDR3 loop is CASSEPAPDDQPQHF. The CDR3 nucleotides are TGTGCCAGCAGCGAACCGGCCCCAGACGATCAGCCCCAGCATTTT. The entire variable domain, with the rest obtained from reference TRBV9 and TRBJ1-5, is as follows: DSGVTQTPKHLITATGQRVTLRCSPRSGDLSVYWYQQSLDQGLQFLIQYYNGEERAKGNILERFSAQQFPDLHSELNLSSLELGDSALYFCASSEPAPDDQPQHFGDGTRLSIL.

The J gene is TRBJ2-1, the V gene TRBV25-1; the match to TRBD1 covers 9 bases. J gave up 9 bases and V 5 bases, and 11 bases lay outside the gene matches. The CDR3 runs to 15 residues. Germline values: CDR1 MGHDK, CDR2 SYGVNS. The CDR3 nucleotides read TGTGCCAGCAGTCCACCCGGGACAGGGACAGGTGAGCAGTTCTTC. This translates into CASSPPGTGTGEQFF.

This sequence joins TRBV29-1 and TRBJ2-1, with 7 bases matching TRBD1. Germline CDR1 and CDR2: SQVTM and ANQGSEA. CDR3 length: 15 amino acids. Unmatched junction bases numbered 11, after V lost 7 bases and J lost 2 bases. CDR3 nucleotides: TGCAGCGCCCACCAAGGGACAGTAGCCTACAATGAGCAGTTCTTC. Protein sequence: CSAHQGTVAYNEQFF.

Concerning this clone: Other DNA sequences in the sample encode the same CDR3. The genes are TRBV18 and TRBJ2-3; either TRBD1 or TRBD2 may fit D (5 bases each). The CDR3 has 14 amino acids. Germline V CDR1 and CDR2: KGHSH, LQKENI. V lost 1 base and J lost 6, with 11 bases in between. The CDR3 spells CASSPQRGADTQYF. For the CDR3, the DNA is TGTGCCAGCTCACCACAAAGGGGAGCGGATACGCAGTATTTT.

J is TRBJ2-7 and V is TRBV27; TRBD2 might be the D (5 bases). The CDR3 is made up of 16 amino acids. CDR1 is MNHEY, CDR2 SMNVEV, per germline (reference sequence). V lost 10 bases and J 1 base, leaving 23 bases between the germline ends. The CDR3, as DNA: TGTGCCAAGGAATGTTCGGGCGGGCCGACTTCCTACGAGCAGTACTTC. This codes for CAKECSGGPTSYEQYF.

This chain links TRBV7-9 with TRBJ2-6; D possibly corresponds to TRBD1 (6 bases). Germline loops: CDR1 SEHNR, CDR2 FQNEAQ (reference sequence). The V gene lost 7 bases and the J gene lost 1 base, with 8 bases spanning the gap. This CDR3 spans 14 amino acids. CDR3 nucleotides: TGTGCCAGCAACAGGGAATCTGGGGCCAACGTCCTGACTTTC. Amino acids: CASNRESGANVLTF.

For this clone: One end of the junction is discordant with germline, which a read error may explain. This chain joins TRBV6-1 and TRBJ1-5; no clear D gene. Per germline, CDR1 MNHNS and CDR2 SASEGT. The CDR3 is 11 residues long. The CDR3, as DNA: TGTGCCAGCAGTGAAGCGCAAGGGCCTTATTTT. Protein product: CASSEAQGPYF.

The CDR3 sequence: CASRFLAGGPSEQFF. CDR3 DNA: TGCGCCAGCAGATTCCTAGCGGGAGGGCCCAGTGAGCAGTTCTTC. The chain employs TRBV5-1 and TRBJ2-1; TRBD2 agrees at 12 bases. V lost 5 bases and J lost 9; bases outside the gene matches: 9. The germline gives CDR1 SGHRS, CDR2 YFSETQ. The CDR3 has 15 amino acids.

This clone was seen only once. The V and J genes are TRBV10-3 and TRBJ2-5; weak D call: TRBD1 (5 bases). Deletions cut 6 bases from V and 4 bases from J, with 12 bases between. Germline V gene lookup returns CDR1 ENHRY and CDR2 SYGVKD. This CDR3 spans 13 amino acids. The CDR3 loop reads CAISIPGLETQYF. CDR3 bases: TGTGCCATCAGCATTCCAGGGTTAGAGACCCAGTACTTC.

The rearrangement joins TRBV4-2 to TRBJ2-1, with 9 bases lining up with TRBD1. This CDR3 comprises 19 residues. CDR1 and CDR2 (germline): LGHNA, YNFKEQ. The J segment lost 0 bases and the V segment lost 3 bases, leaving 12 bases of the junction unmatched. The CDR3 DNA follows: TGTGCCAGCAGCCAGGCCGGGACAGGGTGGGGAAGCTCCTACAATGAGCAGTTCTTC. It specifies CASSQAGTGWGSSYNEQFF.

As for this clone: The sample has other DNA sequences that encode this CDR3 too. The chain links TRBV10-3 to TRBJ1-2; TRBD1 agrees at 7 bases. The junction had 3 bases not matched to a gene; V was cut back by 0 bases and J by 5 bases. This CDR3 has 14 amino acids. Germline V lookup: CDR1 ENHRY, CDR2 SYGVKD. CDR3 nucleotides: TGTGCCATCAGTGAGTCGACAGGGAATTATGGCTACACCTTC. The encoded protein is CAISESTGNYGYTF.

The CDR3 loop reads CASSLADTSNEQFF. The CDR3 bases are TGTGCCAGCTCACTCGCCGATACGAGCAATGAGCAGTTCTTC. The chain couples TRBV18 to TRBJ2-1; D unresolved. Germline V gene data show CDR1 as KGHSH and CDR2 as LQKENI. Trimming removed 4 bases at V and 6 bases at J, with 13 bases between. The CDR3 extends over 14 amino acids.

In regard to this clone: The sample contains more than one DNA sequence encoding this CDR3. The chain combines TRBV5-1 with TRBJ2-5, with 7 bases lining up with TRBD1. J lost 2 bases, V lost 0 bases, and 4 bases had no gene match. Germline-derived CDR1 and CDR2 are SGHRS and YFSETQ. This CDR3 is built from 15 residues. The CDR3 sequence: CASSLAPGQQETQYF. The CDR3 DNA is TGCGCCAGCAGCTTGGCTCCGGGACAGCAAGAGACCCAGTACTTC.

The rearrangement links TRBV6-1 to TRBJ1-1; D not certain. The CDR3 sequence is 15 residues long. CDR1 is MNHNS, CDR2 SASEGT, per germline. V shed 7 bases and J shed 0 bases, with 15 bases lying between them. In DNA, the CDR3 is TGTGCCAGCACCCCTAGAGGGATAATGAACACTGAAGCTTTCTTT. This sequence encodes CASTPRGIMNTEAFF.

The V call is TRBV4-1, the J call TRBJ1-2; D is unresolved. Deletions cut 0 bases from V and 8 bases from J, with 16 bases between. Germline V CDR1 and CDR2: MGHRA, YSYEKL. There are 15 residues in the CDR3. CDR3 residues: CASSQDPHPANGYTF. The CDR3 DNA is TGCGCCAGCAGCCAAGATCCCCATCCAGCGAACGGCTACACCTTC.

The table lists this clone with a count of one. The gene calls are TRBV5-1 and TRBJ2-1; possibly TRBD1 for D (5 bases). The V gene lost 5 bases and the J gene lost 10 bases, with 13 bases spanning the gap. Germline CDR1 and CDR2: SGHRS and YFSETQ. The CDR3 runs 12 residues. The CDR3 DNA sequence: TGCGCCAGCAGTCCTGGGGCCGGGGAGCAGTTCTTC. Its protein is CASSPGAGEQFF.

The chain employs TRBV27 and TRBJ1-1, with TRBD1 matching over 9 bases. Trimming at V came to 7 bases and at J to 1 base, leaving 7 bases not matched to a gene. Germline loops: CDR1 MNHEY, CDR2 SMNVEV (reference sequence). The CDR3 totals 15 residues. The CDR3, as DNA: TGTGCCAGCACGACCTCGACAGGGGGGAACACTGAAGCTTTCTTT. Translation gives CASTTSTGGNTEAFF.

The V call is TRBV2, the J call TRBJ2-2; TRBD1 matches at 12 bases. Trimming cost V 6 bases and J 6 bases; bases outside gene matches: 8. Germline assignment: CDR1 SNHLY and CDR2 FYNNEI. This CDR3 region has 16 residues. The CDR3 reads CASSPLGQGAPGELFF. CDR3 nucleotide sequence: TGTGCCAGCAGCCCCCTGGGACAGGGGGCTCCCGGGGAGCTGTTTTTT.

With regard to this clone: Other nucleotide sequences from this sample produce the same CDR3. CDR3 amino acids: CASSLTGGRGQPQHF. The CDR3 DNA follows: TGCGCCAGCAGCCTGACAGGGGGCAGGGGTCAGCCCCAGCATTTT. The chain carries TRBV5-1 and TRBJ1-5; 10 bases match TRBD1. The V and J ends lost 4 bases and 6 bases, in that order; junction bases with no gene match: 7. Germline CDR1 reads SGHRS; CDR2 reads YFSETQ. CDR3 length: 15 residues. Variable domain in full (rest from reference TRBV5-1 and TRBJ1-5): KAGVTQTPRYLIKTRGQQVTLSCSPISGHRSVSWYQQTPGQGLQFLFEYFSETQRNKGNFPGRFSGRQFSNSRSEMNVSTLELGDSALYLCASSLTGGRGQPQHFGDGTRLSIL.

The chain carries TRBV4-2 and TRBJ1-1, with a possible D match to TRBD1 (5 bases). Between the trimmed V and J ends, which lost 1 base and 4 bases, there was a span of 13 bases. The germline V gene has CDR1 LGHNA and CDR2 YNFKEQ. The CDR3 extends over 15 amino acids. DNA for the CDR3: TGTGCCAGCAGCCAAGGTCAGGGTGGTATCACTGAAGCTTTCTTT. This codes for CASSQGQGGITEAFF.

The chain has TRBV15 and TRBJ2-7; 7 positions match TRBD2. Germline V gene lookup returns CDR1 LNHNV and CDR2 YYDKDF (reference sequence). The junction had 8 bases not matched to a gene; V was cut back by 3 bases and J by 0 bases. CDR3 length: 16 amino acids. The CDR3 sequence: CATSRPTGGSSYEQYF. The CDR3 DNA reads TGTGCCACCAGCAGGCCCACCGGGGGGAGCTCCTACGAGCAGTACTTC.

This chain joins TRBV4-2 and TRBJ2-5; weak D call: TRBD2 (5 bases). Germline CDR1 reads LGHNA; CDR2 reads YNFKEQ. The CDR3 consists of 14 residues. The germline V and J ends were trimmed by 2 bases and 4 bases, with 11 bases remaining between them. The CDR3 nucleotides are TGTGCCAGCAGCCAATCGGGATCCGGAGAGACCCAGTACTTC. Encoded protein: CASSQSGSGETQYF.